This TCR beta chain originates from a study of T cell responses to AZD1222 COVID-19 vaccine. The CDR3 contains 14 residues. The V end lost 4 bases, the J end lost 5 bases, and 15 bases lay between the germline ends. From germline, CDR1 is SGHRS and CDR2 YFSETQ. Assay: immunoSEQ multiplex PCR; the TCRdb copy retains only in-frame clones and omits some. Counted here are about 110,000 clones, 91% occurring once; the ten biggest clones make up less than 9.5%. Sequences were derived from peripheral blood, sampled on day 0 of AZD1222 vaccination. The receptor comes from an adult in good health. V and J are TRBV5-1 and TRBJ2-5, with TRBD2 as a possible D gene (5 bases). As DNA, the CDR3 is TGCGCCAGCAGCCCACGGACTCTGGAGGAGACCCAGTACTTC. It encodes CASSPRTLEETQYF.